Shown below are 17 T cell receptor beta chains from a single sample sequenced in a study of neurological immune-mediated disorders. TCRdb reanalysed the 5' RACE reads using MiXCR and keeps one entry per CDR3 protein. This sample has some 41,000 distinct CDR3 sequences, with over 2% found just once. Material for sequencing was PBMCs. Receptors were obtained from a man aged 25-45 years with multiple sclerosis.

This clonotype came up many times. The chain recombines TRBV20-1 with TRBJ1-5; D gene ambiguous. Trimming left V 0 bases short and J 0 bases short, with 9 bases between. The CDR3 contains 15 residues. The V gene's germline CDR1 is DFQATT and CDR2 SNEGSKA (reference sequence). CDR3 nucleotide sequence: TGCAGTGCTAGAGATCTGACCTATAGCAATCAGCCCCAGCATTTT. Translated: CSARDLTYSNQPQHF.

This clonotype has at least ten counts. One end of the junction fails to match germline, which may point to a read error. The chain carries TRBV5-1 and TRBJ2-1; no definite D call. Per germline, CDR1 SGHRS and CDR2 YFSETQ. The CDR3 is 13 residues long. CDR3 sequence (DNA): TGCGCCAGCAGCTCCGCCCCCTACGATGAGCAGTTCTTC. It codes for CASSSAPYDEQFF.

This clonotype was detected many times. The chain uses TRBV6-2 or TRBV6-3 and TRBJ2-7; 11 nucleotides align to TRBD2. V lost 2 bases, J lost 3 bases, and 0 bases stayed unmatched. Germline V gene lookup returns CDR1 MNHEY and CDR2 SVGEGT. The CDR3 spans 14 residues. As DNA, the CDR3 is TGTGCCAGCAGTTACGGGACTAGCGGCTACGAGCAGTACTTC. This gives the protein CASSYGTSGYEQYF.

Ten or more counts support this clonotype. In nucleotides, the CDR3 is TGCAGTGCCCGTCCCGGGTCTTACCCCCCTATCGAGCAGTTCTTC. It translates to CSARPGSYPPIEQFF. This chain links TRBV20-1 with TRBJ2-1, with D hard to call. Germline CDR1 and CDR2: DFQATT and SNEGSKA (reference sequence). The V gene lost 6 bases and the J gene lost 10 bases, with 25 bases spanning the gap. This CDR3 spans 15 amino acids.

This clonotype was detected many times. V is TRBV5-8 and J is TRBJ2-7; a possible D gene is TRBD2 (7 bases). The germline V and J ends were trimmed by 6 bases and 2 bases, with 12 bases remaining between them. Per the germline V gene, CDR1 is SGHTS and CDR2 is YDEGEE. The CDR3 runs 13 residues. CDR3 region: CASTGGAPYEQYF. The CDR3 DNA follows: TGTGCCAGCACGGGGGGCGCCCCCTACGAGCAGTACTTC.

This clonotype was counted many times. This chain uses TRBV6-6 with TRBJ1-1; D may be TRBD1 (5 bases). This CDR3 spans 15 amino acids. V lost 2 bases to trimming and J lost 1 base, with 11 bases between them. Germline CDR1 MNHNY, CDR2 SVGAGI (reference sequence). This CDR3 is CASSYAPGQNTEAFF. The CDR3 DNA reads as TGTGCCAGCAGTTACGCCCCTGGACAGAACACTGAAGCTTTCTTT.

This clonotype was recorded a few times. This may come from a read error, since a much larger clone is one base off. The chain carries TRBV10-3 and TRBJ1-1, with 8 bases matching TRBD1. This CDR3 contains 12 residues. Per germline, CDR1 ENHRY and CDR2 SYGVKD. The CDR3 reads CDISETGQEGFF. The CDR3 DNA reads TGTGACATCAGTGAGACGGGACAGGAAGGTTTCTTT.

This clonotype was counted ten times or more. V is TRBV29-1 and J is TRBJ2-1; no clear D gene. Per germline, CDR1 SQVTM and CDR2 ANQGSEA. Trimming shortened V by 4 bases and J by 3 bases, and 10 bases separated the two germline ends. The CDR3 is 13 amino acids. As DNA, the CDR3 is TGCAGCGTTGGGAACCTGGACTACAATGAGCAGTTCTTC. Translated, it gives CSVGNLDYNEQFF.

This clonotype was picked up many times. The rearrangement uses TRBV5-1 and TRBJ2-7; D assignment may be TRBD1 or TRBD2 (6 bases each). V was trimmed by 5 bases and J by 5 bases, leaving 20 bases between them. CDR3 length: 15 amino acids. Per germline, CDR1 SGHRS and CDR2 YFSETQ. CDR3 protein: CASSSGGTLSNEQYF. CDR3 DNA: TGCGCCAGCAGTTCCGGCGGGACACTTTCCAACGAGCAGTACTTC.

Ten or more counts support this clonotype. The CDR3 protein is CSAYRGGSYEQYF. In DNA, the CDR3 is TGCAGTGCTTACCGTGGGGGCTCCTACGAGCAGTACTTC. The V call is TRBV20-1, the J call TRBJ2-7; D assignment may be TRBD1 or TRBD2 (5 bases each). The germline V and J ends were trimmed by 5 bases and 0 bases, with 11 bases remaining between them. CDR1 is DFQATT and CDR2 is SNEGSKA in the germline V gene (reference sequence). The CDR3 is 13 residues long.

This clonotype was detected many times. The chain combines TRBV7-2 with TRBJ1-2; 7 nucleotides align to TRBD1. Germline-derived CDR1 and CDR2 are SGHTA and FQGNSA. With V trimmed by 7 bases and J by 0 bases, 8 bases remained unmatched. The CDR3 consists of 15 residues. The CDR3 loop reads CASILEGAPNYGYTF. As DNA, the CDR3 is TGTGCCAGCATCCTGGAGGGGGCTCCTAACTATGGCTACACCTTC.

This clonotype has a count of ten or more. V is TRBV20-1 and J is TRBJ2-3; 12 bases fit TRBD2. The germline V gene encodes CDR1 DFQATT and CDR2 SNEGSKA (reference sequence). V shed 6 bases, J shed 4 bases, and the junction held 11 bases outside the gene matches. The CDR3 is 16 amino acids. DNA for the CDR3: TGCAGTGCCGAAGAAGAACTAGCGGGGGGACCAGATACGCAGTATTTT. Its translation is CSAEEELAGGPDTQYF.

This clonotype has only a few counts. This chain uses TRBV5-1 with TRBJ2-1; 11 bases fit TRBD2. The V gene's germline CDR1 is SGHRS and CDR2 YFSETQ. Trimming took 4 bases from V and 9 from J; bases not matched to a gene: 12. CDR3 length equals 16 residues. CDR3 sequence reads: CASSQGLAGGKSEQFF. The CDR3 coding sequence is TGCGCCAGCAGCCAAGGCCTAGCGGGGGGAAAGAGTGAGCAGTTCTTC.

This clonotype was seen at least ten times. The V call is TRBV2, the J call TRBJ2-5; a possible D gene is TRBD2 (5 bases). CDR1 and CDR2 from the germline V gene are SNHLY and FYNNEI. The CDR3 contains 15 residues. V lost 5 bases, J lost 1 base, and 14 bases lay in between. CDR3 sequence (DNA): TGTGCCAGCAGTAAAGAACTAGGAATCCAAGAGACCCAGTACTTC. Translated, it gives CASSKELGIQETQYF.

Many counts were recorded for this clonotype. V and J are TRBV7-2 and TRBJ1-1; D gene unclear. Per the germline V gene, CDR1 is SGHTA and CDR2 is FQGNSA. The CDR3 covers 16 residues. V was trimmed by 5 bases and J by 0 bases, leaving 16 bases between them. The CDR3 DNA reads TGTGCCAGCAGCCCCACCCCGGGCAGTTTGAACACTGAAGCTTTCTTT. Translating gives CASSPTPGSLNTEAFF.

This clonotype has a count of ten or more. The chain recombines TRBV12-3 or TRBV12-4 with TRBJ2-7, with 7 bases identical to TRBD1. With V trimmed by 6 bases and J by 0 bases, 5 bases remained unmatched. This CDR3 spans 14 amino acids. The CDR3 coding sequence is TGTGCCAGCAGCGGGGACAGCTACTCCTACGAGCAGTACTTC. As protein: CASSGDSYSYEQYF.

Ten or more counts support this clonotype. The V call is TRBV9, the J call TRBJ2-7, with a weak D call TRBD2 (5 bases). Germline loops: CDR1 SGDLS, CDR2 YYNGEE. V lost 4 bases, J lost 4 bases, and 21 bases lay in between. The length of the CDR3 is 16 residues. The CDR3 DNA follows: TGTGCCAGCAGCCCCACGAAGGGAGAGAGGTTTTACGAGCAGTACTTC. Amino acids: CASSPTKGERFYEQYF.